This T cell receptor (beta chain) was identified during a study of OX40 agonist ivuxolimab in advanced cancers. Broader study findings: More expanded clones were seen, on average, in CD8+ T cells than in CD4+. Partial responders treated at 0.1-3.0 mg/kg exhibited clonal expansion among the lowest measured.

As to this clone: The antigen is unknown.

The repertoire was sequenced with immunoSEQ multiplex PCR; TCRdb's copy has only in-frame clones and lacks some. There are over 85,000 clones in the sample; 91% occur only once, and 0.31% lies in the top ten. CDR1 and CDR2 (germline): LGHNA, YNFKEQ. The J segment lost 5 bases and the V segment lost 0 bases, leaving 8 bases of the junction unmatched. This CDR3 contains 16 residues. The TCR sequence derives from an adult with an advanced solid tumor such as melanoma, head and neck, liver or kidney cancer. The sample in question was CD4+ or CD8+ T cells sorted from blood, obtained in a trial of the OX40 agonist ivuxolimab. The rearrangement links TRBV4-2 to TRBJ2-5, with 8 bases that match TRBD1. The CDR3 sequence is CASSQDKDRGFETQYF. The CDR3 DNA reads TGTGCCAGCAGCCAAGATAAAGACAGGGGATTTGAGACCCAGTACTTC.